The rows below give T cell receptor beta chains drawn from one sample of a study of T-cell memory formation after mild COVID-19. TCRdb recomputed calls from the 5' RACE reads with MiXCR, one row per CDR3 protein. The profile covers 300,000 or so distinct CDR3 sequences, with about 16% appearing a single time and roughly 22% taken by the ten largest. The sequencing sample was made of PBMCs or a T cell subset sorted from them (not recorded which). The origin of the receptors is a man younger than 35 who had mild COVID-19 (a few samples of this study predate the infection). Cell type and time point are not known. CDR3s include the opening cysteine and the closing phenylalanine or tryptophan. The order of the fields is CDR3 length, V gene, J gene, clone size, D gene, CDR3 DNA, CDR3 protein. D genes are given only for firm matches. The listing skips clone size in some rows; elsewhere it reads once, few, many or a size class.

cdr3_length: 15
v_call: TRBV7-8
j_call: TRBJ1-2
clone_size: -
d_call: -
cdr3_nt: TGTGCCAGCAGCTTAGCGGCCGGGGTGCCGGAGGGCTACACCTTC
cdr3_aa: CASSLAAGVPEGYTF

cdr3_length: 12
v_call: TRBV7-9
j_call: TRBJ2-7
clone_size: few
d_call: -
cdr3_nt: TGTGCCAGCAGCACCCGCTTGAACGAGCAGTACTTC
cdr3_aa: CASSTRLNEQYF

cdr3_length: 10
v_call: TRBV25-1
j_call: TRBJ2-3
clone_size: -
d_call: -
cdr3_nt: TGTGCCAGCAGACAGGATACGCAGTATTTT
cdr3_aa: CASRQDTQYF

cdr3_length: 14
v_call: TRBV7-2
j_call: TRBJ1-5
clone_size: few
d_call: -
cdr3_nt: TGTGCCAGCAGCCCGTCACGGGGGGAACAGCCCCAGCATTTT
cdr3_aa: CASSPSRGEQPQHF

cdr3_length: 16
v_call: TRBV27
j_call: TRBJ2-7
clone_size: few
d_call: TRBD2
cdr3_nt: TGTGCCAGCAGTTTATCGATAGCGGGGGGAGCGAATGAGCAGTACTTC
cdr3_aa: CASSLSIAGGANEQYF

cdr3_length: 14
v_call: TRBV7-2
j_call: TRBJ1-2
clone_size: few
d_call: -
cdr3_nt: TGTGCCAGCAGCTTAGTACCAGGCAACTATGGCTACACCTTC
cdr3_aa: CASSLVPGNYGYTF

cdr3_length: 14
v_call: TRBV5-6
j_call: TRBJ2-4
clone_size: few
d_call: -
cdr3_nt: TGTGCCAGCAGCTTGGGAGGAGGGTTAGACATTCAGTACTTC
cdr3_aa: CASSLGGGLDIQYF

cdr3_length: 14
v_call: TRBV10-3
j_call: TRBJ1-6
clone_size: -
d_call: -
cdr3_nt: TGTGCCATTCAAGGGGCCGGGTATAATTCACCCCTCCACTTT
cdr3_aa: CAIQGAGYNSPLHF

cdr3_length: 14
v_call: TRBV9
j_call: TRBJ2-5
clone_size: -
d_call: -
cdr3_nt: TGTGCCAGCAGCGTAGAGGACGAACAAGAGACCCAGTACTTC
cdr3_aa: CASSVEDEQETQYF

cdr3_length: 11
v_call: TRBV29-1
j_call: TRBJ1-1
clone_size: -
d_call: -
cdr3_nt: TGCAGCGCCGAACGGGACCCTGAAGCTTTCTTT
cdr3_aa: CSAERDPEAFF

cdr3_length: 10
v_call: TRBV29-1
j_call: TRBJ1-2
clone_size: -
d_call: -
cdr3_nt: TGCAGCGTTGAAGCACTCGGCTACACCTTC
cdr3_aa: CSVEALGYTF

cdr3_length: 19
v_call: TRBV4-3
j_call: TRBJ2-7
clone_size: many
d_call: -
cdr3_nt: TGCGCCAGCAGCCAAGGGAGATCTAGCCGCCCCCCTTCAGCCTACGAGCAGTACTTC
cdr3_aa: CASSQGRSSRPPSAYEQYF

cdr3_length: 14
v_call: TRBV7-2
j_call: TRBJ1-2
clone_size: few
d_call: -
cdr3_nt: TGTGCCAGCAGCTCCCACGGAATATCCTATGGCTACACCTTC
cdr3_aa: CASSSHGISYGYTF

cdr3_length: 14
v_call: TRBV20-1
j_call: TRBJ1-1
clone_size: few
d_call: -
cdr3_nt: TGCAGTGCTAGAGCCTGGGGGGATCGCACTGAAGCTTTCTTT
cdr3_aa: CSARAWGDRTEAFF

cdr3_length: 17
v_call: TRBV5-5
j_call: TRBJ2-2
clone_size: few
d_call: TRBD1
cdr3_nt: TGTGCCAGCAGCTTGGGTTCTGGGACAGGGAACACCGGGGAGCTGTTTTTT
cdr3_aa: CASSLGSGTGNTGELFF

cdr3_length: 17
v_call: TRBV6-4
j_call: TRBJ1-6
clone_size: few
d_call: -
cdr3_nt: TGTGCCACTCCGACGGGGGACCAAGCCCTGGCGGGTGCACCCCTCCACTTT
cdr3_aa: CATPTGDQALAGAPLHF

cdr3_length: 17
v_call: TRBV12-3/TRBV12-4
j_call: TRBJ2-7
clone_size: -
d_call: TRBD2
cdr3_nt: TGTGCCAGCAGTTCCGTTCGACTAGCGGGAGTGCCCTACGAGCAGTACTTC
cdr3_aa: CASSSVRLAGVPYEQYF

cdr3_length: 13
v_call: TRBV30
j_call: TRBJ1-5
clone_size: -
d_call: TRBD1
cdr3_nt: TGTGCCTGGAGTGCTTCCCACAGGGGTACAAAGCATTTT
cdr3_aa: CAWSASHRGTKHF

cdr3_length: 13
v_call: TRBV20-1
j_call: TRBJ2-5
clone_size: -
d_call: -
cdr3_nt: TGCAGTGCGGACCGGGGATCCCAGGAGACCCAGTACTTC
cdr3_aa: CSADRGSQETQYF

cdr3_length: 14
v_call: TRBV11-2
j_call: TRBJ1-2
clone_size: few
d_call: -
cdr3_nt: TGTGCCAGCAGCTCAAGCACAGCTAACTATGGCTACACCTTC
cdr3_aa: CASSSSTANYGYTF

cdr3_length: 15
v_call: TRBV20-1
j_call: TRBJ2-2
clone_size: -
d_call: -
cdr3_nt: TGCAGTGCTAGAGAACCAGGGTCGAACACCGGGGAGCTGTTTTTT
cdr3_aa: CSAREPGSNTGELFF

cdr3_length: 17
v_call: TRBV7-9
j_call: TRBJ2-1
clone_size: many
d_call: TRBD2
cdr3_nt: TGTGCCAGCAGCTCAATCGACGGGGAGGGTCGGGGCAATGAGCAGTTCTTC
cdr3_aa: CASSSIDGEGRGNEQFF

cdr3_length: 16
v_call: TRBV7-9
j_call: TRBJ2-1
clone_size: few
d_call: TRBD2
cdr3_nt: TGTGCCAGCAGCCCACTAGTAGCGGGGGGTTACAATGAGCAGTTCTTC
cdr3_aa: CASSPLVAGGYNEQFF

cdr3_length: 13
v_call: TRBV15
j_call: TRBJ2-3
clone_size: -
d_call: -
cdr3_nt: TGTGCCACCAGCAGAGACGTGACAGATACGCAGTATTTT
cdr3_aa: CATSRDVTDTQYF

cdr3_length: 17
v_call: TRBV9
j_call: TRBJ2-2
clone_size: -
d_call: TRBD2
cdr3_nt: TGTGCCAGCAGCGTAGAAGGGCTAGCGGGGAACACCGGGGAGCTGTTTTTT
cdr3_aa: CASSVEGLAGNTGELFF

cdr3_length: 13
v_call: TRBV7-3
j_call: TRBJ2-1
clone_size: few
d_call: -
cdr3_nt: TGTGCCAGCAGCTTAGAGTTGGGGGATGAGCAGTTCTTC
cdr3_aa: CASSLELGDEQFF

cdr3_length: 14
v_call: TRBV5-1
j_call: TRBJ1-1
clone_size: -
d_call: -
cdr3_nt: TGCGCCAGCAGCCGGACAGTGGAGAACACTGAAGCTTTCTTT
cdr3_aa: CASSRTVENTEAFF

cdr3_length: 16
v_call: TRBV7-8
j_call: TRBJ1-4
clone_size: few
d_call: -
cdr3_nt: TGTGCCAGCAGCTTACGGGGTCGACCAACTAATGAAAAACTGTTTTTT
cdr3_aa: CASSLRGRPTNEKLFF

cdr3_length: 16
v_call: TRBV5-4
j_call: TRBJ2-6
clone_size: few
d_call: -
cdr3_nt: TGTGCCAGCAGCTTTATGTCGGGGGTCGAGGCCAACGTCCTGACTTTC
cdr3_aa: CASSFMSGVEANVLTF

cdr3_length: 13
v_call: TRBV9
j_call: TRBJ1-6
clone_size: few
d_call: -
cdr3_nt: TGTGCCAGGGGAAGCTCCTATAATTCACCCCTCCACTTT
cdr3_aa: CARGSSYNSPLHF

cdr3_length: 15
v_call: TRBV6-2/TRBV6-3
j_call: TRBJ1-5
clone_size: -
d_call: -
cdr3_nt: TGTGCCAGCAGTATCTCAGATTATAGCAATCAGCCCCAGCATTTT
cdr3_aa: CASSISDYSNQPQHF

cdr3_length: 12
v_call: TRBV7-9
j_call: TRBJ1-5
clone_size: few
d_call: -
cdr3_nt: TGTGCCAGCTCGTGGGGGGCTCGGCCCCAGCATTTT
cdr3_aa: CASSWGARPQHF

cdr3_length: 13
v_call: TRBV14
j_call: TRBJ2-6
clone_size: few
d_call: -
cdr3_nt: TGTGCCAGCACCGCCAGGGGGGCCAACGTCCTGACTTTC
cdr3_aa: CASTARGANVLTF

cdr3_length: 14
v_call: TRBV4-3
j_call: TRBJ1-2
clone_size: many
d_call: -
cdr3_nt: TGCGCCAGCAGCCAACTGGCAGCTTCCTATGGCTACACCTTC
cdr3_aa: CASSQLAASYGYTF

cdr3_length: 13
v_call: TRBV4-1
j_call: TRBJ2-3
clone_size: many
d_call: -
cdr3_nt: TGCGCCAGCAGCCAAGTCGGCTCAGATACGCAGTATTTT
cdr3_aa: CASSQVGSDTQYF

cdr3_length: 16
v_call: TRBV7-9
j_call: TRBJ1-3
clone_size: few
d_call: -
cdr3_nt: TGTGCCAGCAGCTCCGATATACGGGAGCCGCGAAACACCATATATTTT
cdr3_aa: CASSSDIREPRNTIYF

cdr3_length: 14
v_call: TRBV7-9
j_call: TRBJ2-5
clone_size: -
d_call: -
cdr3_nt: TGTGCCAGCAGCCCTATGGGAGGAAAAGAGACCCAGTACTTC
cdr3_aa: CASSPMGGKETQYF

cdr3_length: 13
v_call: TRBV20-1
j_call: TRBJ2-2
clone_size: few
d_call: -
cdr3_nt: TGCAGTGCTAACGACAGGGAGGCCGGGGAGCTGTTTTTT
cdr3_aa: CSANDREAGELFF

cdr3_length: 14
v_call: TRBV7-2
j_call: TRBJ2-1
clone_size: few
d_call: TRBD2
cdr3_nt: TGTGCCAGCAGGCGACTAGCGGGTTACAATGAGCAGTTCTTC
cdr3_aa: CASRRLAGYNEQFF

cdr3_length: 12
v_call: TRBV7-2
j_call: TRBJ2-1
clone_size: few
d_call: TRBD2
cdr3_nt: TGTGCCAGCAGCCGCTCGACTAGCGAGCAGTTCTTC
cdr3_aa: CASSRSTSEQFF

cdr3_length: 15
v_call: TRBV15
j_call: TRBJ1-2
clone_size: -
d_call: -
cdr3_nt: TGTGCCACCAGCAGAGATTTGGCCAAGTCCTATGGCTACACCTTC
cdr3_aa: CATSRDLAKSYGYTF

cdr3_length: 16
v_call: TRBV7-9
j_call: TRBJ2-5
clone_size: few
d_call: TRBD2
cdr3_nt: TGTGCCAGCAGCATCTCCCAAGCGGGGGGGCAAGAGACCCAGTACTTC
cdr3_aa: CASSISQAGGQETQYF

cdr3_length: 17
v_call: TRBV5-1
j_call: TRBJ1-1
clone_size: -
d_call: -
cdr3_nt: TGCGCCAGCAGACGAACCTCCCCCTACCTAGGGAACACTGAAGCTTTCTTT
cdr3_aa: CASRRTSPYLGNTEAFF

cdr3_length: 13
v_call: TRBV29-1
j_call: TRBJ2-3
clone_size: few
d_call: -
cdr3_nt: TGCAGCGTTGCTCTAGGGTCCTCAGATACGCAGTATTTT
cdr3_aa: CSVALGSSDTQYF

cdr3_length: 14
v_call: TRBV7-3
j_call: TRBJ1-1
clone_size: -
d_call: TRBD1
cdr3_nt: TGTGCCAGCAGCGCGGGACAGGGGCAAACTGAAGCTTTCTTT
cdr3_aa: CASSAGQGQTEAFF

cdr3_length: 15
v_call: TRBV4-3
j_call: TRBJ1-2
clone_size: -
d_call: TRBD1
cdr3_nt: TGCGCCAGCAGTCAGACAGGGGGCACCCTGATGGGCTACACCTTC
cdr3_aa: CASSQTGGTLMGYTF

cdr3_length: 14
v_call: TRBV7-2
j_call: TRBJ2-1
clone_size: -
d_call: -
cdr3_nt: TGTGCCAGCAGCCTCGAACGCTCCGGGACAGAGCAGTTCTTC
cdr3_aa: CASSLERSGTEQFF

cdr3_length: 16
v_call: TRBV20-1
j_call: TRBJ2-2
clone_size: many
d_call: -
cdr3_nt: TGCAGTGCTAGAGATCCGCGCGGCCCGGGCACCGGGGAGCTGTTTTTT
cdr3_aa: CSARDPRGPGTGELFF

cdr3_length: 14
v_call: TRBV12-3/TRBV12-4
j_call: TRBJ2-3
clone_size: -
d_call: -
cdr3_nt: TGTGCCAGCAGTTTGGTCGGAGATCGAGATACGCAGTATTTT
cdr3_aa: CASSLVGDRDTQYF

cdr3_length: 15
v_call: TRBV5-6
j_call: TRBJ1-4
clone_size: few
d_call: TRBD1
cdr3_nt: TGTGCCAGCAGCGGGGAAACAGGGGATGGTGAAAAACTGTTTTTT
cdr3_aa: CASSGETGDGEKLFF

cdr3_length: 17
v_call: TRBV7-9
j_call: TRBJ1-1
clone_size: many
d_call: -
cdr3_nt: TGTGCCAGCAGCTTAAGGAGGAGTGGGGCAGCTAACACTGAAGCTTTCTTT
cdr3_aa: CASSLRRSGAANTEAFF

cdr3_length: 17
v_call: TRBV7-8
j_call: TRBJ2-2
clone_size: few
d_call: -
cdr3_nt: TGTGCCAGCAGCCCACGTGTAGGGGGGCCGGGAACCGGGGAGCTGTTTTTT
cdr3_aa: CASSPRVGGPGTGELFF

cdr3_length: 13
v_call: TRBV7-8
j_call: TRBJ1-2
clone_size: few
d_call: -
cdr3_nt: TGTGCCAGCAGCCCAAACCAGGGGTTGGGCTACACCTTC
cdr3_aa: CASSPNQGLGYTF

cdr3_length: 14
v_call: TRBV20-1
j_call: TRBJ2-2
clone_size: many
d_call: TRBD2
cdr3_nt: TGCAGTGCTCCTCGCAGGGAGGGCACCGGGGAGCTGTTTTTT
cdr3_aa: CSAPRREGTGELFF

cdr3_length: 15
v_call: TRBV4-3
j_call: TRBJ1-1
clone_size: -
d_call: -
cdr3_nt: TGCGCCAGCAGCCTTTTGGGGACGGCGAACACTGAAGCTTTCTTT
cdr3_aa: CASSLLGTANTEAFF

cdr3_length: 13
v_call: TRBV28
j_call: TRBJ2-1
clone_size: -
d_call: -
cdr3_nt: TGTGCCAGCAGCCCAACAGGGAGGGATGAGCAGTTCTTC
cdr3_aa: CASSPTGRDEQFF

cdr3_length: 16
v_call: TRBV5-1
j_call: TRBJ2-3
clone_size: few
d_call: TRBD1
cdr3_nt: TGCGCCAGCAGCGAACCGCGGGTACAGGGGACAGATACGCAGTATTTT
cdr3_aa: CASSEPRVQGTDTQYF